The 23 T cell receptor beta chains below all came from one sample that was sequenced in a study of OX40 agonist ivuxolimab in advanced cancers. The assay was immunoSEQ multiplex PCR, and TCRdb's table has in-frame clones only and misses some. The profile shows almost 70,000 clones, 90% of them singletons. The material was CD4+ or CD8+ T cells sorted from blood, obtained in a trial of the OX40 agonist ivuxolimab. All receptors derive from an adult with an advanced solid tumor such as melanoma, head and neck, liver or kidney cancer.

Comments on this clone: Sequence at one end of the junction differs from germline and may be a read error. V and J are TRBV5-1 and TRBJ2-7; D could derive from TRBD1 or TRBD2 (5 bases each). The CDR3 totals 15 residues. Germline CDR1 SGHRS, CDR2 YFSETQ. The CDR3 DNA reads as TGCGCCAGCAGGGGGGAGCCTTCGCCCTCCCACGAGCAGTACTTC. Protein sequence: CASRGEPSPSHEQYF.

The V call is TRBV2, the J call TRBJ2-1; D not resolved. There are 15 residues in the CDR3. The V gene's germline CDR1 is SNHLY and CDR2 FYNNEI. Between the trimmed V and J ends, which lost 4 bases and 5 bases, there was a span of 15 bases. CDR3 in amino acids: CASSGPVSPNNEQFF. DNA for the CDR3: TGTGCCAGCAGTGGACCGGTGAGCCCAAACAATGAGCAGTTCTTC.

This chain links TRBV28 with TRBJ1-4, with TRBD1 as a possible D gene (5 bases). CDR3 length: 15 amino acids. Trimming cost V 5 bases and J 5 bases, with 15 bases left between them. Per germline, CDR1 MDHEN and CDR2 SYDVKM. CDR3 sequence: CASSPSGGGNEKLFF. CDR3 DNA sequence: TGTGCCAGCAGTCCCTCGGGGGGAGGGAATGAAAAACTGTTTTTT.

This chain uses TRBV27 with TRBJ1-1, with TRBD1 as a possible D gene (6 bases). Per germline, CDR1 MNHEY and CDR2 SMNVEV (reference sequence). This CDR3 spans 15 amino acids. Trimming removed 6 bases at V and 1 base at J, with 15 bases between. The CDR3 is CASRRTGFANTEAFF. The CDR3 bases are TGTGCCAGCAGAAGAACAGGGTTTGCGAACACTGAAGCTTTCTTT.

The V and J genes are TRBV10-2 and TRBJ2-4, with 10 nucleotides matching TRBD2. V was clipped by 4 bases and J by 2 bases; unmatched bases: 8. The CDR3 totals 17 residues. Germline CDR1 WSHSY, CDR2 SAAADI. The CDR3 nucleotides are TGCGCCAGCAGTGGGAATAGCGGGAGGTCAACCAAAAACATTCAGTACTTC. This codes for CASSGNSGRSTKNIQYF.

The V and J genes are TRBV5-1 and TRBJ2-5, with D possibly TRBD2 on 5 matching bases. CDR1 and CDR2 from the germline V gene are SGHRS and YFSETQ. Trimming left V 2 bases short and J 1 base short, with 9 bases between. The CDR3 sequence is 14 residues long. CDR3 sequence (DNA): TGCGCCAGCAGCTTTAAGGGAGCCCAAGAGACCCAGTACTTC. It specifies CASSFKGAQETQYF.

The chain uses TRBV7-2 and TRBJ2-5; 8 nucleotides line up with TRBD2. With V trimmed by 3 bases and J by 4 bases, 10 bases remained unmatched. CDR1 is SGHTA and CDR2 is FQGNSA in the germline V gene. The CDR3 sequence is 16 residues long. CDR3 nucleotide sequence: TGTGCCAGCAGCTTGCACCCAGCGGGAGTCGGAGAGACCCAGTACTTC. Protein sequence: CASSLHPAGVGETQYF.

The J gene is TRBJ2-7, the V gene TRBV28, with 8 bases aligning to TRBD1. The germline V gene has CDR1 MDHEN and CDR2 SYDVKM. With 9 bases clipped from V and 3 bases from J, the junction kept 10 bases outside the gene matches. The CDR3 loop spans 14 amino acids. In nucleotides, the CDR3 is TGTGCCAGTTCCCCCAGGGGGCGAAGCTACGAGCAGTACTTC. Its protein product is CASSPRGRSYEQYF.

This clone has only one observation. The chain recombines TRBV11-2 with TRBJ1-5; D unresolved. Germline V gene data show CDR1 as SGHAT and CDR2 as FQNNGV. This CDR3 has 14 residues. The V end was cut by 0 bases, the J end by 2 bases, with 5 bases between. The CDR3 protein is CASSLDDGNQPQHF. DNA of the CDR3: TGTGCCAGCAGCTTAGATGACGGCAATCAGCCCCAGCATTTT.

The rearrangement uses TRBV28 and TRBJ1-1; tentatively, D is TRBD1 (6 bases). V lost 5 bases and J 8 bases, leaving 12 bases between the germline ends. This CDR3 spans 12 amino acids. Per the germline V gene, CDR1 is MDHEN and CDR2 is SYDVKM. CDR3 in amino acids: CASSRPGTEAFF. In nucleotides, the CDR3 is TGTGCCAGCAGTCGACCCGGGACAGAAGCTTTCTTT.

The CDR3 bases are TGTGCCAGCTCACCACCAAGTAGGGCGGGTGAAAAACTGTTTTTT. It specifies CASSPPSRAGEKLFF. The gene calls are TRBV18 and TRBJ1-4; unclear D gene. The CDR3 extends over 15 amino acids. Trimming shortened V by 0 bases and J by 7 bases, and 12 bases separated the two germline ends. From germline, CDR1 is KGHSH and CDR2 LQKENI.

The CDR3 DNA is TGTGCCTCCGCCCGGGTTTACGAGCAGTACTTC. Its protein is CASARVYEQYF. This sequence joins TRBV6-1 and TRBJ2-7; D call uncertain. Germline CDR1 reads MNHNS; CDR2 reads SASEGT. The CDR3 loop spans 11 amino acids. V dropped 11 bases and J dropped 4 bases, with 12 bases sitting between them.

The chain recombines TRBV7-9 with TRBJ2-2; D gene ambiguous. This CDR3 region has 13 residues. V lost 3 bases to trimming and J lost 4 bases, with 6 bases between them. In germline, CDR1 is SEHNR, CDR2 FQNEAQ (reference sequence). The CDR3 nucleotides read TGTGCCAGCAGCTTCAGGAGCACCGGGGAGCTGTTTTTT. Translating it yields CASSFRSTGELFF.

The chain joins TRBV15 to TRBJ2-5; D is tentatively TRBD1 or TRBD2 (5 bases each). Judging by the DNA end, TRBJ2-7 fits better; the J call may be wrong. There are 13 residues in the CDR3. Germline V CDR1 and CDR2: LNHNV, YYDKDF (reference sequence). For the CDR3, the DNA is TGTGCCACCAGCAGAGATCTGGGGGACGAGCAGTACTTC. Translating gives CATSRDLGDEQYF.

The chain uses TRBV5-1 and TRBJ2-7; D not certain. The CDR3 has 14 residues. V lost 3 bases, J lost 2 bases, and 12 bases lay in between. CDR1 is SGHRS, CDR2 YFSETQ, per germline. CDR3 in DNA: TGCGCCAGCAGCTCATCGTCAACGACCTACGAGCAGTACTTC. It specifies CASSSSSTTYEQYF.

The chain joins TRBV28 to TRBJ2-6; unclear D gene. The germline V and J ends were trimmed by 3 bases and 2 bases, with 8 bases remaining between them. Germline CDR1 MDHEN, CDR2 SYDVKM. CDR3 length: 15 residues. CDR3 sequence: CASSFWGTGANVLTF. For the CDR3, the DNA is TGTGCCAGCAGTTTTTGGGGTACTGGGGCCAACGTCCTGACTTTC. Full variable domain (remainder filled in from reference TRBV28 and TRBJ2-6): DVKVTQSSRYLVKRTGEKVFLECVQDMDHENMFWYRQDPGLGLRLIYFSYDVKMKEKGDIPEGYSVSREKKERFSLILESASTNQTSMYLCASSFWGTGANVLTFGAGSRLTVL.

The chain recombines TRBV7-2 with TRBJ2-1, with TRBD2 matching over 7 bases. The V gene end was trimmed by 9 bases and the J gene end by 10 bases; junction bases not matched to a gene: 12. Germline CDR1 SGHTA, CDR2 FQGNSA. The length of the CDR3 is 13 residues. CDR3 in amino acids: CASTGAGEAEQFF. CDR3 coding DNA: TGTGCCAGTACGGGTGCGGGGGAGGCGGAGCAGTTCTTC.

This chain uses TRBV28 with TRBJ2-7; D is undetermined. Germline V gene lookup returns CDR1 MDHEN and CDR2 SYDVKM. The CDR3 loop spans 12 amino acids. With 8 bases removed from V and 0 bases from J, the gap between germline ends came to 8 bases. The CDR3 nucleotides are TGTGCCAGCTACAGTTACTCCTACGAGCAGTACTTC. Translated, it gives CASYSYSYEQYF.

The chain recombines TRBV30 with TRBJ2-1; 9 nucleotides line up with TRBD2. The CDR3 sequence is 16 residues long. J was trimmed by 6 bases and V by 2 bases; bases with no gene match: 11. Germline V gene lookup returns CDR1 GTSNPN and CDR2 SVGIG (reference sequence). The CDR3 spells CAWSPGAGGGFNEQFF. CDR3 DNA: TGTGCCTGGAGTCCGGGGGCGGGAGGGGGCTTCAATGAGCAGTTCTTC. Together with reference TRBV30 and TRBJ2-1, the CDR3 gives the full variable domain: SQTIHQWPATLVQPVGSPLSLECTVEGTSNPNLYWYRQAAGRGLQLLFYSVGIGQISSEVPQNLSASRPQDRQFILSSKKLLLSDSGFYLCAWSPGAGGGFNEQFFGPGTRLTVL.

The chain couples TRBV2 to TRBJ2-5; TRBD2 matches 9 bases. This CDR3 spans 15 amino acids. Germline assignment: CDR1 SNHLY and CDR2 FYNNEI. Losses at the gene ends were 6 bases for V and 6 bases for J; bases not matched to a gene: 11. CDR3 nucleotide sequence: TGTGCCAGCAGGTTGTTGCGGGAGGGCCGAAAGACCCAGTACTTC. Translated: CASRLLREGRKTQYF.

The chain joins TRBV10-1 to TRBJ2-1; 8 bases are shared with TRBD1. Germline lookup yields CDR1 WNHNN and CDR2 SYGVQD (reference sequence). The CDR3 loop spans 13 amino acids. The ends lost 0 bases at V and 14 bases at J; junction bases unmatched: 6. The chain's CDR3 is CASSESRGQEKFF. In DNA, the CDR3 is TGCGCCAGCAGTGAGTCCAGGGGGCAAGAAAAGTTCTTC.

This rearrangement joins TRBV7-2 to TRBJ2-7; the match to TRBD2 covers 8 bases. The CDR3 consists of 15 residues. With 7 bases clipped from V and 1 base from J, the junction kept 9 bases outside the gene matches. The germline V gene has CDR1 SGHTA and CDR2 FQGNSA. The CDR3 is CASTGMAGGSYEQYF. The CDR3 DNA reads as TGTGCCAGCACCGGGATGGCGGGAGGTTCCTACGAGCAGTACTTC.

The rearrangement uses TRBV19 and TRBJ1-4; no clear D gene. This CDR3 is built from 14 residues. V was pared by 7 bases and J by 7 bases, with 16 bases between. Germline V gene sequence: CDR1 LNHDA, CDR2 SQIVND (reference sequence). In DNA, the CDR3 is TGTGCCAGTACCGAGACCCCCGTAAGTGAAAAACTGTTTTTT. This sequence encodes CASTETPVSEKLFF.